This TCR beta chain was recovered during a study of Ad26.COV2.S vaccination and SARS-CoV-2 variants. Study-wide background: Administration of Ad26.COV2.S was intramuscular, either once or twice 56 days apart. Study findings and constraints: Measures of TCR breadth and depth may have fallen short of total T cell responses.

The germline V and J ends were trimmed by 5 bases and 7 bases, with 5 bases remaining between them. This CDR3 spans 10 amino acids. Germline CDR1 and CDR2: MNHEY and SVGEGT. About this clone itself: Its antigen is not identified.

Regarding treatment: some 20 received Ad26.COV2.S at low or high dose, single or two shots; several received placebo; per-sample allocation not given. Samples analyzed were those drawn on day 63 after the first vaccine or placebo injection. Within Boston, the person who donated was an adult of 18-55 years. The method was immunoSEQ multiplex PCR; TCRdb's version includes in-frame clones alone and lacks a portion of them. The table has roughly 300,000 clones, roughly nine tenths seen once. The chain employs TRBV6-2 or TRBV6-3 and TRBJ2-5; D unclear. The sequence was obtained from a person between 18 and 60 years old who received the Ad26.COV2.S COVID-19 vaccine or a placebo. The sequences come from peripheral blood, collected in a trial of Ad26.COV2.S vaccine versus placebo. CDR3 in amino acids: CASSHGTQYF. The CDR3, as DNA: TGTGCCAGCAGTCACGGGACCCAGTACTTC.